This TCR beta chain was observed in a study of STAT5B mutations in CD4+ large granular lymphocyte leukemia. Measured with immunoSEQ multiplex PCR; TCRdb has only the in-frame clones, and not every one. The profile shows 30,000 or so clones, around 85% of them singletons. V was cut by 2 bases and J by 3 bases, with 9 bases left in between. Germline lookup yields CDR1 SGHRS and CDR2 YFSETQ. The CDR3 is 14 amino acids. The V call is TRBV5-1, the J call TRBJ1-5, with D perhaps TRBD1 (6 bases). The source material was CD4+ T cells from blood buffy coats. The clonotype was recovered from a human donor in good health. In DNA, the CDR3 is TGCGCCAGCAGCTTTGGGGGGCTCAATCAGCCCCAGCATTTT. This sequence encodes CASSFGGLNQPQHF.